Described below is a single TCR beta chain sequence and its context. The data were taken from a study of identical twins. MiXCR, run by TCRdb on the 5' RACE reads, gives a single entry per CDR3 protein. The data contain approximately 1.8 million distinct CDR3 sequences, more than 30% of them singletons. Germline V CDR1 and CDR2: SGDLS, YYNGEE. Unmatched junction bases numbered 7, after V lost 2 bases and J lost 0 bases. CDR3 size: 17 residues. Input material: cord blood. The rearrangement links TRBV9 to TRBJ2-7, with 11 nucleotides matching TRBD2. The source of this sequence is a newborn girl in good health. The CDR3 DNA sequence: TGTGCCAGCAGCGTCGCCTCTAGCGGGGGGCTCTCCTACGAGCAGTACTTC. This codes for CASSVASSGGLSYEQYF.